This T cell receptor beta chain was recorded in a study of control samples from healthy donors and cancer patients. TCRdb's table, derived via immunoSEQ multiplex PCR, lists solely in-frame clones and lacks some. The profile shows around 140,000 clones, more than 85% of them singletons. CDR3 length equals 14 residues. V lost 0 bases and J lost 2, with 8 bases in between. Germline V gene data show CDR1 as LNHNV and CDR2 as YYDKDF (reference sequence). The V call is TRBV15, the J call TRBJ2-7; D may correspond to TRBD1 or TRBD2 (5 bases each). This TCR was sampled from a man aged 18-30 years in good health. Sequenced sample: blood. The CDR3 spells CATSRDMGAYEQYF. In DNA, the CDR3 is TGTGCCACCAGCAGAGATATGGGGGCCTACGAGCAGTACTTC.